Shown below are 2 T cell receptor beta chains from a single sample sequenced in a study of CD8+ T cells in alopecia areata. RNA was isolated and reverse transcribed to cDNA, the sequencing template. Assay used: immunoSEQ multiplex PCR; TCRdb lists only in-frame clones, some missing. The sample contains about 94,000 clones, about 70% of which appear only once. Treatment of the sample: oral pan-JAK inhibitor, 5-10 mg twice daily. Sequencing used CD8+ T cells sorted from blood, obtained at roughly week 45, from a patient treated with tofacitinib. The receptors derive from a human donor with alopecia areata.

The chain links TRBV9 to TRBJ2-6, with 8 bases fitting TRBD1. The CDR3 is 18 residues long. Germline V lookup: CDR1 SGDLS, CDR2 YYNGEE. With 3 bases clipped from V and 1 base from J, the junction kept 9 bases outside the gene matches. The CDR3 bases are TGTGCCAGCAGCGCGGGACAGGCTCCGAGGTCTGGGGCCAACGTCCTGACTTTC. It encodes CASSAGQAPRSGANVLTF. Complete variable domain (other parts from reference TRBV9 and TRBJ2-6): DSGVTQTPKHLITATGQRVTLRCSPRSGDLSVYWYQQSLDQGLQFLIQYYNGEERAKGNILERFSAQQFPDLHSELNLSSLELGDSALYFCASSAGQAPRSGANVLTFGAGSRLTVL.

The V gene is TRBV30, the J gene TRBJ2-1; D tentatively reads TRBD1 or TRBD2 (5 bases each). This CDR3 has 13 residues. From germline, CDR1 is GTSNPN and CDR2 SVGIG (reference sequence). Trimming shortened V by 1 base and J by 5 bases, and 9 bases separated the two germline ends. CDR3 in DNA: TGTGCCTGGAGTGAGGGACGAGACAATGAGCAGTTCTTC. Translating gives CAWSEGRDNEQFF.